This entry is about one TCR beta chain. These data belong to a study of blood T cell repertoires in COVID-19. Across the whole study: The study drew acute and convalescent COVID-19 samples from the United States, Italy and Spain. Sources were T cells, B-cell-depleted T cells, or PBMCs; the material itself was cDNA or gDNA.

In the authors' methods: From reference gene primer amplification, estimates of nucleated cell counts were derived. The table came from immunoSEQ multiplex PCR; TCRdb's copy has only in-frame clones and leaves some out. Clone size and the V and J calls come from that table; the DNA yielded D and trimming. The sample includes some 100,000 clones, around 85% of them seen just once. The receptor's source is a woman in her seventies with active or convalescent COVID-19. The sequenced sample was peripheral blood.

The CDR3 DNA follows: TGTGCCAGCGCAAACAGGGTCCACGAGCAGTACTTC. As protein: CASANRVHEQYF. V is TRBV12-3 or TRBV12-4 and J is TRBJ2-7; TRBD1 is a possible D gene (6 bases). CDR3 size: 12 residues. The V gene lost 8 bases and the J gene lost 5 bases, with 13 bases spanning the gap.